The clone carrying this TCR beta chain was observed a handful of times. Its antigen is unidentified. This sample is part of a study of beta chain features in type 1 diabetes. Study details: Taken together, all samples contributed approximately 110 million examined sorted cells.

Each sorted fraction was over 95% pure. This CDR3 comprises 15 residues. The germline V gene has CDR1 SGHVS and CDR2 FQNEAQ. V trimming: 5 bases; J trimming: 2 bases; junction bases outside the gene matches: 6. Study-wide results and caveats: It was among patients, rather than healthy donors, that naive, central memory and Treg TCRB repertoires appeared more similar.

The investigators reverse transcribed all of the isolated RNA, so they sequenced expressed TCRB transcripts. The data were produced by immunoSEQ multiplex PCR, yet TCRdb's version contains in-frame clones alone and is incomplete. The data contain just over 600,000 clones, about 16% of them singletons. This TCR came from a man younger than 35 in good health. Sequenced sample: naive CD4+ T cells from blood. The chain uses TRBV7-8 and TRBJ2-3; TRBD1 matches 8 bases. CDR3 DNA: TGTGCCAGCAGCCGACAGGGGCCCAACACAGATACGCAGTATTTT. Its protein product is CASSRQGPNTDTQYF.